This T cell receptor beta chain emerged from a study of T cells after yellow fever vaccination. MiXCR, applied by TCRdb to the 5' RACE reads, yields one record per CDR3 protein. The sample shows some 250,000 distinct CDR3 sequences, 6.9% of them seen only once. With 7 bases removed from V and 3 bases from J, the gap between germline ends came to 16 bases. The CDR3 sequence is 15 residues long. The sample holds many counts of this clonotype. The TCR originated in a man aged 25-45 years who received the YFV17D yellow fever vaccine. This chain joins TRBV12-3 or TRBV12-4 and TRBJ2-4, with D possibly matching TRBD2 (7 bases). This sample comprised CD4+ T cells sorted from PBMCs, obtained 15 days after the yellow fever booster vaccination. The CDR3 nucleotides read TGTGCCAGCACTCCCCGGGGGGCGGACAAAAACATTCAGTACTTC. Translated: CASTPRGADKNIQYF.